These 29 T cell receptor beta chains share one sample of origin, sequenced in a study of long-term antiretroviral therapy in people with HIV. A v3.0 immunoSEQ assay was performed at survey level. Measured with immunoSEQ multiplex PCR; TCRdb has only the in-frame clones, and not every one. The data show about 19,000 clones, roughly 86% seen once. Sample: unsorted PBMCs, taken 0.5 years after starting antiretroviral therapy. These receptors originate from a man aged 35 to 55 with HIV.

Here the CDR3 reads CASSLAPREVPQPQHF. Written as DNA, the CDR3 is TGTGCCAGCAGCTTAGCGCCCAGGGAGGTCCCCCAGCCCCAGCATTTT. V and J are TRBV7-8 and TRBJ1-5, with D perhaps matching TRBD1 (5 bases). V lost 0 bases and J 7 bases, leaving 16 bases between the germline ends. This CDR3 has 16 amino acids. Germline CDR1 SGHVS, CDR2 FQNEAQ.

The rearrangement links TRBV7-9 to TRBJ1-4; no clear D. CDR1 is SEHNR and CDR2 is FQNEAQ in the germline V gene (reference sequence). The CDR3 is 16 residues long. The V end lost 1 base, the J end lost 0 bases, and 9 bases lay between the germline ends. The CDR3 coding sequence is TGTGCCAGCAGCTTAGTGTCAGGCTCAACTAATGAAAAACTGTTTTTT. Its protein product is CASSLVSGSTNEKLFF.

The chain is built from TRBV7-9 and TRBJ1-6; D remains ambiguous. Germline V gene lookup returns CDR1 SEHNR and CDR2 FQNEAQ (reference sequence). V lost 5 bases and J lost 14, with 19 bases in between. This CDR3 is 14 amino acids long. Written as DNA, the CDR3 is TGTGCCAGCAGCCCCCTGCTTGAGACCGGGACCCTCCACTTT. This codes for CASSPLLETGTLHF. Looking up the rest from reference TRBV7-9 and TRBJ1-6 gives the full variable domain: DTGVSQNPRHKITKRGQNVTFRCDPISEHNRLYWYRQTLGQGPEFLTYFQNEAQLEKSRLLSDRFSAERPKGSFSTLEIQRTEQGDSAMYLCASSPLLETGTLHFGNGTRLTVT.

The chain employs TRBV2 and TRBJ2-2; D unclear. Germline assignment: CDR1 SNHLY and CDR2 FYNNEI. The CDR3 has 17 residues. V lost 2 bases, J lost 1 base, and 14 bases lay in between. The CDR3 nucleotides read TGTGCCAGCAGTGAACTCTCACCTCCTTGGAACACCGGGGAGCTGTTTTTT. It encodes CASSELSPPWNTGELFF. The full variable domain, with the rest looked up from reference TRBV2 and TRBJ2-2, is EPEVTQTPSHQVTQMGQEVILRCVPISNHLYFYWYRQILGQKVEFLVSFYNNEISEKSEIFDDQFSVERPDGSNFTLKIRSTKLEDSAMYFCASSELSPPWNTGELFFGEGSRLTVL.

The V call is TRBV6-5, the J call TRBJ2-5; 7 bases map to TRBD1. With 5 bases clipped from V and 4 bases from J, the junction kept 7 bases outside the gene matches. CDR3 length equals 14 residues. Germline values: CDR1 MNHEY, CDR2 SVGAGI. The DNA of the CDR3 is TGTGCCAGCAGTCAAAGGGACAGTCTAGAGACCCAGTACTTC. Its protein is CASSQRDSLETQYF.

This CDR3 is CASKSSANTGELFF. The CDR3 coding sequence is TGCGCCAGCAAGTCGAGCGCGAACACCGGGGAGCTGTTTTTT. This sequence joins TRBV4-3 and TRBJ2-2; D is unclear. The V gene lost 7 bases and the J gene lost 0 bases, with 9 bases spanning the gap. From germline, CDR1 is LGHNA and CDR2 YSLEER. The CDR3 contains 14 residues.

CDR3 loop: CASSLESLGANEAFF. In DNA, the CDR3 is TGTGCCAGCAGCTTGGAATCGCTGGGGGCCAATGAAGCTTTCTTT. The rearrangement links TRBV5-6 to TRBJ1-1, with D perhaps TRBD1 (6 bases). The CDR3 spans 15 residues. Germline loops: CDR1 SGHDT, CDR2 YYEEEE. V was shortened by 0 bases and J by 7 bases, with 16 bases between the two germline ends.

The CDR3 sequence: CAITPGSAKLAAYEQYF. The CDR3 DNA follows: TGTGCCATCACCCCCGGGTCGGCCAAACTAGCGGCCTACGAGCAGTACTTC. The rearrangement uses TRBV10-3 and TRBJ2-7; 8 nucleotides agree with TRBD2. Germline CDR1 is ENHRY and CDR2 is SYGVKD. CDR3 length: 17 amino acids. The J segment lost 2 bases and the V segment lost 7 bases, leaving 16 bases of the junction unmatched.

This CDR3 reads CASSVARVDSSYEQYF. In nucleotides, the CDR3 is TGTGCCAGCAGCGTAGCTCGAGTGGACAGCTCCTACGAGCAGTACTTC. This chain joins TRBV9 and TRBJ2-7; weak D call: TRBD1 (6 bases). Germline lookup yields CDR1 SGDLS and CDR2 YYNGEE. There are 16 residues in the CDR3. V was clipped by 0 bases and J by 0 bases, with 13 bases between them.

The rearrangement joins TRBV6-5 to TRBJ2-5; D gene uncertain. This CDR3 is built from 14 residues. Germline assignment: CDR1 MNHEY and CDR2 SVGAGI. Trimming cost V 9 bases and J 2 bases, with 16 bases left between them. CDR3 nucleotides: TGTGCCAGTCGTAACACGGAGCTTCAAGAGACCCAGTACTTC. As protein: CASRNTELQETQYF.

The rearrangement uses TRBV13 and TRBJ2-7; D is uncertain. This CDR3 comprises 14 residues. V shed 3 bases and J shed 4 bases, with 13 bases lying between them. CDR1 is PRHDT and CDR2 is FYEKMQ in the germline V gene (reference sequence). CDR3: CASSLASQTYEQYF. The CDR3 nucleotides read TGTGCCAGCAGCTTGGCTAGTCAGACGTACGAGCAGTACTTC.

The chain combines TRBV19 with TRBJ1-5; D might be TRBD1 (6 bases). From germline, CDR1 is LNHDA and CDR2 SQIVND (reference sequence). CDR3 length equals 14 residues. Trimming left V 5 bases short and J 5 bases short, with 13 bases between. CDR3 sequence (DNA): TGTGCCAGTAGTGCGGACAGTTTTCATCAGCCCCAGCATTTT. It yields the protein CASSADSFHQPQHF.

The chain is built from TRBV19 and TRBJ2-1; 7 nucleotides match TRBD2. The V and J ends lost 1 base and 10 bases, in that order; junction bases with no gene match: 1. The germline gives CDR1 LNHDA, CDR2 SQIVND (reference sequence). The CDR3 loop spans 12 amino acids. CDR3 DNA sequence: TGTGCCAGTAGTATAGGGGACTACGAGCAGTTCTTC. It is translated as CASSIGDYEQFF.

This chain uses TRBV7-9 with TRBJ2-3; D remains ambiguous. The CDR3 covers 15 residues. Germline CDR1 is SEHNR and CDR2 is FQNEAQ (reference sequence). V gave up 2 bases and J gave up 3 bases, with 12 bases separating them. As DNA, the CDR3 is TGTGCCAGCAGCTTACCCGAAGTTGGGACAGATACGCAGTATTTT. Translating it yields CASSLPEVGTDTQYF.

The gene calls are TRBV7-9 and TRBJ2-2; 8 bases match TRBD1. CDR3 length: 15 residues. Per the germline V gene, CDR1 is SEHNR and CDR2 is FQNEAQ (reference sequence). V lost 4 bases and J lost 5; bases outside the gene matches: 6. This chain's CDR3 is CASSSRGRRTGELFF. The CDR3, as DNA: TGTGCCAGCAGCTCCAGGGGGCGCCGAACCGGGGAGCTGTTTTTT.

The rearrangement links TRBV7-3 to TRBJ2-7; TRBD2 agrees at 13 bases. The CDR3 contains 16 residues. V gave up 3 bases and J gave up 3 bases; unmatched junction bases: 5. Germline CDR1 reads SGHTA; CDR2 reads FQGTGA. In DNA, the CDR3 is TGTGCCAGCAGCTTGGAAGGGACTAGCGGGATCTACGAGCAGTACTTC. It codes for CASSLEGTSGIYEQYF.

The chain uses TRBV6-5 and TRBJ1-1, with D possibly TRBD1 on 5 matching bases. The V gene's germline CDR1 is MNHEY and CDR2 SVGAGI. The V end lost 3 bases, the J end lost 4 bases, and 9 bases lay between the germline ends. The CDR3 has 13 residues. The CDR3 is CASSYAGSTEAFF. The CDR3 region has the DNA TGTGCCAGCAGTTATGCAGGGAGCACTGAAGCTTTCTTT.

In this sample, this clone turned up once. The V call is TRBV11-2, the J call TRBJ2-7; 10 positions agree with TRBD1. V was pared by 4 bases and J by 0 bases, with 6 bases of the junction left unmatched. Per germline, CDR1 SGHAT and CDR2 FQNNGV. There are 16 residues in the CDR3. The CDR3 coding sequence is TGTGCCAGCAGCTCCCGGGGGACAGGGGACTCCTACGAGCAGTACTTC. It specifies CASSSRGTGDSYEQYF.

The chain has TRBV19 and TRBJ2-7; 9 nucleotides align to TRBD2. Germline values: CDR1 LNHDA, CDR2 SQIVND (reference sequence). The ends lost 5 bases at V and 0 bases at J; junction bases unmatched: 5. This CDR3 comprises 15 residues. The chain's CDR3 is CASSLSGSTSYEQYF. The CDR3 bases are TGTGCCAGTAGTCTTAGCGGGAGTACCTCCTACGAGCAGTACTTC.

V is TRBV5-1 and J is TRBJ2-7, with D possibly TRBD2 on 6 matching bases. This CDR3 has 15 amino acids. Deletions cut 0 bases from V and 3 bases from J, with 13 bases between. Germline-derived CDR1 and CDR2 are SGHRS and YFSETQ. The CDR3 coding sequence is TGCGCCAGCAGCTTGGTTTGGAGGGGAGACTACGAGCAGTACTTC. Its protein is CASSLVWRGDYEQYF. Combining the CDR3 with reference TRBV5-1 and TRBJ2-7 gives the whole variable domain KAGVTQTPRYLIKTRGQQVTLSCSPISGHRSVSWYQQTPGQGLQFLFEYFSETQRNKGNFPGRFSGRQFSNSRSEMNVSTLELGDSALYLCASSLVWRGDYEQYFGPGTRLTVT.

Of note for this clone: The junction shows a germline mismatch at one end, possibly a read error. The chain has TRBV10-3 and TRBJ2-7, with 7 bases that match TRBD1. The CDR3 contains 13 residues. Germline CDR1 is ENHRY and CDR2 is SYGVKD. The CDR3 is CAITEGARDEQYF. The CDR3 nucleotides are TGTGCCATCACTGAGGGGGCCAGGGACGAGCAGTACTTC.

The CDR3 region is CASSLAGLAAEQYF. The DNA for the CDR3 is TGTGCCAGCAGCTTAGCGGGACTAGCTGCCGAGCAGTACTTC. The genes are TRBV7-8 and TRBJ2-7, with TRBD2 identical over 9 bases. V lost 0 bases to trimming and J lost 6 bases; unmatched junction nucleotides: 3. The CDR3 extends over 14 amino acids. Germline V gene sequence: CDR1 SGHVS, CDR2 FQNEAQ.

This clone was recorded a few times. This chain connects TRBV27 to TRBJ1-2; 7 nucleotides match TRBD1. The junction had 5 bases not matched to a gene; V was cut back by 5 bases and J by 5 bases. This CDR3 spans 13 amino acids. The germline V gene encodes CDR1 MNHEY and CDR2 SMNVEV (reference sequence). CDR3 nucleotide sequence: TGTGCCAGCAGTGACCGGGACAGTTATGGCTACACCTTC. Residues: CASSDRDSYGYTF.

The V call is TRBV5-1, the J call TRBJ2-3; 7 bases fit TRBD2. CDR1 is SGHRS, CDR2 YFSETQ, per germline. Trimming removed 4 bases from V and 0 bases from J; junction bases left unmatched: 11. The CDR3 sequence is 17 residues long. The CDR3 sequence: CASSGGGGVGSTDTQYF. DNA of the CDR3: TGCGCCAGCAGCGGGGGGGGTGGCGTTGGTAGCACAGATACGCAGTATTTT.

The rearrangement joins TRBV9 to TRBJ2-1; D might be TRBD2 (7 bases). Trimming left V 4 bases short and J 4 bases short, with 15 bases between. Germline lookup yields CDR1 SGDLS and CDR2 YYNGEE. This CDR3 contains 15 residues. Written as DNA, the CDR3 is TGTGCCAGCAGCCCAGCGGGGACAACTTACAATGAGCAGTTCTTC. Amino acids: CASSPAGTTYNEQFF. The full variable domain, rest sourced from reference TRBV9 and TRBJ2-1, is DSGVTQTPKHLITATGQRVTLRCSPRSGDLSVYWYQQSLDQGLQFLIQYYNGEERAKGNILERFSAQQFPDLHSELNLSSLELGDSALYFCASSPAGTTYNEQFFGPGTRLTVL.

The chain uses TRBV28 and TRBJ2-7, with D tentatively TRBD1 or TRBD2 (6 bases each). Germline values: CDR1 MDHEN, CDR2 SYDVKM. The V gene lost 6 bases and the J gene lost 2 bases, with 17 bases spanning the gap. This CDR3 region has 15 residues. DNA of the CDR3: TGTGCCAGCAGAAAAGAGGGGGGAGCGGCCTACGAGCAGTACTTC. Translation: CASRKEGGAAYEQYF.

The J gene is TRBJ1-4, the V gene TRBV28; no clear D gene. V was clipped by 4 bases and J by 8 bases, with 8 bases between them. This CDR3 is built from 12 residues. Germline CDR1 MDHEN, CDR2 SYDVKM. CDR3 in DNA: TGTGCCAGCAGTTCGATCGGGGAAAAACTGTTTTTT. Protein sequence: CASSSIGEKLFF.

This chain connects TRBV27 to TRBJ2-3; the D gene is possibly TRBD2 (5 bases). Trimming took off 5 bases at V and 6 bases at J, with 12 bases between the two ends. Germline V lookup: CDR1 MNHEY, CDR2 SMNVEV (reference sequence). There are 13 residues in the CDR3. CDR3 in amino acids: CASSPLEADTQYF. Written as DNA, the CDR3 is TGTGCCAGCAGTCCGCTGGAGGCGGATACGCAGTATTTT.

The chain recombines TRBV18 with TRBJ2-6; D remains ambiguous. Trimming cost V 3 bases and J 4 bases, with 4 bases left between them. This CDR3 region has 13 residues. Germline V gene sequence: CDR1 KGHSH, CDR2 LQKENI. CDR3 nucleotide sequence: TGTGCCAGCTCACCCTCGGGGGCCAACGTCCTGACTTTC. Translated, it gives CASSPSGANVLTF.